This T cell receptor (beta chain) was found in a study of cytomegalovirus exposure and HLA in healthy donors. General observations from the study: Rare sequences made up most TCRs, while some public TCRs were found in many donors. Later findings reportedly placed an Asian-associated ancestry cluster below the 666-donor mean for N-insertions. The listing of fewer than 200 TCR beta chains classed them as cytomegalovirus-associated. Based on reports, TCR beta sequences accurately predicted HLA-A and HLA-B alleles for most subjects.

On this clone: Its target is not known.

Germline-derived CDR1 and CDR2 are KGHSH and LQKENI. V was cut by 3 bases and J by 3 bases, with 14 bases left in between. This CDR3 has 15 amino acids. The PCR used 60 Vbeta and 13 Jbeta primers. Data came from immunoSEQ multiplex PCR; TCRdb stores just in-frame clones and leaves some out. The sample contains hundreds of thousands of clones, 77% of which appear only once. The material sequenced was PBMCs. This clonotype was sampled from a woman aged 55 to 70 in good health and CMV-seropositive. This chain links TRBV18 with TRBJ1-2; the D gene is possibly TRBD1 (5 bases). The DNA for the CDR3 is TGTGCCAGCTCACCGGGACTCCCCCGGGACTATGGCTACACCTTC. Amino acids: CASSPGLPRDYGYTF.